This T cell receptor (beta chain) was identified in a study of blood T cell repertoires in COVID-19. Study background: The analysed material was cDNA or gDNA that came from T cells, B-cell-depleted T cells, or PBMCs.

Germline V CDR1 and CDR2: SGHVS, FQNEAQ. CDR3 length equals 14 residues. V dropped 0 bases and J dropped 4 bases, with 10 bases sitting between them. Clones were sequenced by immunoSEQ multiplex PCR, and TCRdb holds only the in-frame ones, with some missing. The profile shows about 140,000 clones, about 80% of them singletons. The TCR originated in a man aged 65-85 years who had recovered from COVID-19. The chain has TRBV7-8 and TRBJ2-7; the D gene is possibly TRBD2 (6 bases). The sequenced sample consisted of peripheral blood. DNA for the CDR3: TGTGCCAGCAGCTTAGCGGTTAGCGGATACGAGCAGTACTTC. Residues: CASSLAVSGYEQYF. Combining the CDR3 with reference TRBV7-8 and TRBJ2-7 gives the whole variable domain GAGVSQSPRYKVAKRGQDVALRCDPISGHVSLFWYQQALGQGPEFLTYFQNEAQLDKSGLPSDRFFAERPEGSVSTLKIQRTQQEDSAVYLCASSLAVSGYEQYFGPGTRLTVT.